The source of this T cell receptor (beta chain) is a study of T-cell reconstitution after alpha-beta-depleted transplantation in children. The library targeted TCRbeta and was prepared with unique molecular identifiers. MiXCR was run by TCRdb on the PCR reads, yielding one entry per CDR3 protein. The table has some 500,000 distinct CDR3 sequences, approximately 20% seen once. From germline, CDR1 is MNHNS and CDR2 SASEGT. The CDR3 extends over 16 amino acids. The V and J ends lost 2 bases and 3 bases respectively, with 14 bases between them. This chain links TRBV6-1 with TRBJ1-5, with D unresolved. This TCR was recovered from a human donor who donated a stem cell graft to a child with acute lymphoblastic leukemia. The source material was PBMCs from the stem cell graft donor, sampled from the stem cell graft. The CDR3 DNA reads as TGTGCCAGCAGTGAACGTCGACGGAACCTCAATCAGCCCCAGCATTTT. It is translated as CASSERRRNLNQPQHF.